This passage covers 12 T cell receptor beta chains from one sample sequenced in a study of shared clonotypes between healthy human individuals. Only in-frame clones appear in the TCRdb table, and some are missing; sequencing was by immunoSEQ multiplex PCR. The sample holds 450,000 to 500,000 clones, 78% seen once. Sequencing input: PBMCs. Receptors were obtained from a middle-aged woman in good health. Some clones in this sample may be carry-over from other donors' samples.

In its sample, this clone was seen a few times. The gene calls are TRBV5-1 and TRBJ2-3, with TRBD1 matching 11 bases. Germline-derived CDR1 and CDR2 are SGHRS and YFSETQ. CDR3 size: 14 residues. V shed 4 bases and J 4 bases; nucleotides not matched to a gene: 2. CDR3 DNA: TGCGCCAGCAGCACGGACAGGGGGCCAGATACGCAGTATTTT. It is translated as CASSTDRGPDTQYF.

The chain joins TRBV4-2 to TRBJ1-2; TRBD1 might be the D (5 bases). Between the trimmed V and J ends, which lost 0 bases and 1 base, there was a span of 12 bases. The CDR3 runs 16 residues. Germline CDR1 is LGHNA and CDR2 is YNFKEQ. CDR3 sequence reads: CASSQDRGSYNYGYTF. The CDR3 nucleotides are TGTGCCAGCAGCCAAGATAGGGGCAGCTATAACTATGGCTACACCTTC.

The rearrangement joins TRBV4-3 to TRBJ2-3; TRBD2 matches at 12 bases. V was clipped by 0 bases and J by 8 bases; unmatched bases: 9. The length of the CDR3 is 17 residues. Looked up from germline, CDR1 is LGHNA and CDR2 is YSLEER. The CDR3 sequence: CASSQDHQLAGGGTQYF. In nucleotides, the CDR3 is TGCGCCAGCAGCCAAGATCATCAACTAGCGGGAGGTGGTACGCAGTATTTT.

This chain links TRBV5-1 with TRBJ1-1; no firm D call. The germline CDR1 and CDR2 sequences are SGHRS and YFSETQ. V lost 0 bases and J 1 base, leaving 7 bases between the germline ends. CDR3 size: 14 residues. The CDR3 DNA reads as TGCGCCAGCAGCTTGGGACCTACGAACACTGAAGCTTTCTTT. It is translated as CASSLGPTNTEAFF.

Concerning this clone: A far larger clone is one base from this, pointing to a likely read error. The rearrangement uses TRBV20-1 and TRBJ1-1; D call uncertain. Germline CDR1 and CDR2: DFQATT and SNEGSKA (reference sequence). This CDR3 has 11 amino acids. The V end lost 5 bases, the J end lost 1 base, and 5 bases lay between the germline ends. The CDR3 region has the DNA TGCAGTGCTCGTAAGAACACTGAAGCTTTCTTT. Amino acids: CSARKNTEAFF.

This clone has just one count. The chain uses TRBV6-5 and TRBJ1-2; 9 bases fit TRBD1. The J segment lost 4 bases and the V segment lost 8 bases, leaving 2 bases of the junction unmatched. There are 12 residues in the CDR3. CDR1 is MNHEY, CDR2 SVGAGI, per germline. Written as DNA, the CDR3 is TGTGCCAGCTGGACAGGGGTCTATGGCTACACCTTC. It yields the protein CASWTGVYGYTF.

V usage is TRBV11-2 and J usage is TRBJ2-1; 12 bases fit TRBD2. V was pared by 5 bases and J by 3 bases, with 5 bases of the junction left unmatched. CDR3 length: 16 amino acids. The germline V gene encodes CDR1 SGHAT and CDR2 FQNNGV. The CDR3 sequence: CASSLSTSGSYNEQFF. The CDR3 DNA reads TGTGCCAGCAGCCTCTCGACTAGCGGGAGCTACAATGAGCAGTTCTTC.

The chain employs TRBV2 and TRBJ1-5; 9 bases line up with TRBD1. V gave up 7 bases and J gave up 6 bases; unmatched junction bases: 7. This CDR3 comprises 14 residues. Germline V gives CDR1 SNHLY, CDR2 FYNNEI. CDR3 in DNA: TGTGCCAGCAACCTACAGGGGGCGGTTCAGCCCCAGCATTTT. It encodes CASNLQGAVQPQHF.

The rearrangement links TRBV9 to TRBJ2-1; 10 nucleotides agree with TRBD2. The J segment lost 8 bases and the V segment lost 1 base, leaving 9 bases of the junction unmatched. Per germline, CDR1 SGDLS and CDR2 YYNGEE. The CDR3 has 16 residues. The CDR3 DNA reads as TGTGCCAGCAGCGTAAGTTTGGTAGCGGGAGGCGATGAGCAGTTCTTC. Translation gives CASSVSLVAGGDEQFF.

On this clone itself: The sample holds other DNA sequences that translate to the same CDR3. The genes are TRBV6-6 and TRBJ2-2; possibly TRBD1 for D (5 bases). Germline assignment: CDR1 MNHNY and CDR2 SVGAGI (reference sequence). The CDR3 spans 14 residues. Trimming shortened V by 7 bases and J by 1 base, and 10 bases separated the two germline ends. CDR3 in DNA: TGTGCCAGCACTTTAGACAGGAACACCGGGGAGCTGTTTTTT. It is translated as CASTLDRNTGELFF.

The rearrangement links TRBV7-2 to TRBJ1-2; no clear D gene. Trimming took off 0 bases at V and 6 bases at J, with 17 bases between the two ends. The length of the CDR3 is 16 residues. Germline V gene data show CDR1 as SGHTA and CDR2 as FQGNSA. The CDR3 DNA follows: TGTGCCAGCAGCTTAGCCGGGCGAGTGGTGGGAGATGGCTACACCTTC. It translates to CASSLAGRVVGDGYTF.

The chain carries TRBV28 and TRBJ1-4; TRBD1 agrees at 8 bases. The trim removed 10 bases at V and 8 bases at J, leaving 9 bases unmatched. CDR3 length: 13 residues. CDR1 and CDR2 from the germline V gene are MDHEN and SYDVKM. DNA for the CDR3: TGTGCCATCTACAACAGGGGGAAGGAAAAACTGTTTTTT. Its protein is CAIYNRGKEKLFF.